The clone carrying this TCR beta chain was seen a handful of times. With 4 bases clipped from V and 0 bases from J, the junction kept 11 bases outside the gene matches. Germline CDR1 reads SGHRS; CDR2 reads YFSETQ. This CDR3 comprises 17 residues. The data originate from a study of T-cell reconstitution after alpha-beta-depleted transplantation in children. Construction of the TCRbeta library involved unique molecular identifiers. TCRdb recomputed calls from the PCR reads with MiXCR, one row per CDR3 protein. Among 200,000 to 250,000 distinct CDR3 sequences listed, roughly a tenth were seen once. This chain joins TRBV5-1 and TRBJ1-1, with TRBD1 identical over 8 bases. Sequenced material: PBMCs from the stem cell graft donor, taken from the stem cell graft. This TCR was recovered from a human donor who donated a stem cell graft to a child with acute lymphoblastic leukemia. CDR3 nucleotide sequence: TGCGCCAGCAGCCCCACCGGGACAGGCTCGATGAACACTGAAGCTTTCTTT. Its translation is CASSPTGTGSMNTEAFF.